This T cell receptor (beta chain) was observed in a study of siplizumab effects on memory and regulatory T cells. Findings and caveats of the study: Major contributors to the alloresponse seemed to be naive T cells, which also appeared more diverse than memory cells.

Some clones are missing from TCRdb's copy, which holds only in-frame ones; the method was immunoSEQ multiplex PCR. Altogether tens of thousands of clones are present, about 96% being singletons, with the ten largest covering 0.03% to 0.035%. Trimming took off 0 bases at V and 4 bases at J, with 6 bases between the two ends. Germline lookup yields CDR1 SGHTA and CDR2 FQGNSA. This CDR3 is built from 13 residues. For this clone: The antigen is unknown.

The specimen sequenced was naive CD4+ T cells sorted from blood. The clonotype comes from a human donor in good health. The chain joins TRBV7-2 to TRBJ1-2; D unresolved. In nucleotides, the CDR3 is TGTGCCAGCAGCTTAGCAGGAGCCTATGGCTACACCTTC. Protein product: CASSLAGAYGYTF.